These T cell receptor beta chains were read from a single sample in a study of T cells in Graves' hyperthyroidism and ophthalmopathy. Each CDR3 protein gets one entry after TCRdb re-called the multiplex PCR reads with MiXCR. The sample consists of about 250,000 distinct CDR3 sequences, approximately 24% of them appearing once. Input material: blood. The source of these receptors is a woman in her forties with Graves' ophthalmopathy. Each CDR3 is given with its conserved first and last residue. D genes are given only for firm matches. Size tells how often a clone was seen (once, few, many) or the class of an expanded clone, and some rows leave it out.

TRBJ2-7	TRBV6-5	NA	NA	TGTGCCAGCACTTTTCGGGCCCCCTACGAGCAGTACTTC	CASTFRAPYEQYF
TRBJ2-2	TRBV4-1	NA	many	TGCGCCAGCAGCCAAGAGTCCGTGGGGGTAACGAACACCGGGGAGCTGTTTTTT	CASSQESVGVTNTGELFF
TRBJ1-2	TRBV28	NA	NA	TGTGCCAGCAGTTTATGCAATGCGAGCCACTATGGCTACACCTTC	CASSLCNASHYGYTF
TRBJ2-2	TRBV19	NA	many	TGTGCCAGTAGTATAGACCGGGGCCTCACCGGGGAGCTGTTTTTT	CASSIDRGLTGELFF
TRBJ2-5	TRBV28	NA	many	TGTGCCAGCAAACGGGAGTCGCCTTACCAAGAGACCCAGTACTTC	CASKRESPYQETQYF
TRBJ1-1	TRBV6-1	TRBD1	few	TGTGCCAGCAGTAAACAGGGGCCAGTGAACACTGAAGCTTTCTTT	CASSKQGPVNTEAFF
TRBJ2-7	TRBV20-1	NA	NA	TGCAGTGCTACCTTGGGCGGGACTGCCTCCTACGAGCAGTACTTC	CSATLGGTASYEQYF
TRBJ1-1	TRBV18	TRBD1	many	TGTGCCAGCTCACGCCGGGACAGGGTAACTGAAGCTTTCTTT	CASSRRDRVTEAFF
TRBJ1-6	TRBV4-1	NA	many	TGCGCCAGCAGCCAAGCCCTGCTGGATTCACCCCTCCACTTT	CASSQALLDSPLHF
TRBJ2-7	TRBV28	TRBD1	many	TGTGCCAGCAGTTTATTGGACAGGGGGTCTCACTGGGTCAACGAGCAGTACTTC	CASSLLDRGSHWVNEQYF
TRBJ2-7	TRBV19	NA	many	TGTGCCAGTAGTATCCAGGTCACCTCCTACGAGCAGTACTTC	CASSIQVTSYEQYF
TRBJ2-5	TRBV12-3/TRBV12-4	TRBD1	many	TGTGCCAGCAGATCCGAAGACAGGGGGCAAGAGACCCAGTACTTC	CASRSEDRGQETQYF
TRBJ1-5	TRBV7-9	NA	NA	TGTGCCAGCAGCCCTTCGGGTAGCGGAAATCAGCCCCAGCATTTT	CASSPSGSGNQPQHF
TRBJ2-7	TRBV5-1	TRBD2	few	TGCGCCAGCAGCCAAGACGGGACTAGCCTCTACGAGCAGTACTTC	CASSQDGTSLYEQYF
TRBJ2-5	TRBV20-1	NA	many	TGCAGTGCTAGAGGTGGTGGCCAAGAGACCCAGTACTTC	CSARGGGQETQYF
TRBJ2-7	TRBV6-5	TRBD1	many	TGTGCCAGCAGTTACTCAGGGGGCGCGGCCGGCTACGAGCAGTACTTC	CASSYSGGAAGYEQYF
TRBJ2-2	TRBV5-1	NA	many	TGCGCCAGCAGCTTCGAGGGTAGGAAGACCGGGGAGCTGTTTTTT	CASSFEGRKTGELFF
TRBJ2-7	TRBV5-1	TRBD2	NA	TGCGCCAGCAGCTTCTGGACTAGCGGGAGGGCCCAGTCCTACGAGCAGTACTTC	CASSFWTSGRAQSYEQYF
TRBJ2-3	TRBV9	TRBD2	many	TGTGCCAGCAGCCCTAGACGGACTAGCGGGAGTCCAGATACGCAGTATTTT	CASSPRRTSGSPDTQYF
TRBJ1-6	TRBV6-1	TRBD1	many	TGTGCCAGCAGTGGCCCGGGACAGAGAAATTCACCCCTCCACTTT	CASSGPGQRNSPLHF
TRBJ1-3	TRBV6-4	NA	many	TGTGCCAGTTCCCCCTCTACAGGGCTGAATCCCTCTGGAAACACCATATATTTT	CASSPSTGLNPSGNTIYF
TRBJ2-5	TRBV6-1	NA	many	TGTGCCAGCAGTTTAGCGGAAGAGACCCAGTACTTC	CASSLAEETQYF
TRBJ2-1	TRBV6-6	NA	many	TGTGCCAGCAGGTCAGGGTACAATGAGCAGTTCTTC	CASRSGYNEQFF
TRBJ2-5	TRBV6-2/TRBV6-3	NA	NA	TGTGCCAGCAGTTACTCGAAAGCAGGGGCTGAGACCCAGTACTTC	CASSYSKAGAETQYF